This T cell receptor beta chain appears in the sequencing data of a study of regulatory T cells in long-lasting Graves disease. Broader study findings: Study was limited to peripheral blood, excluding thyroid tissue. There were preferences for TRBV28, TRBJ1-2 and TRBJ2-5 in persistent disease.

Germline V gene sequence: CDR1 SEHNR, CDR2 FQNEAQ (reference sequence). Trimming cost V 2 bases and J 6 bases, with 8 bases left between them. This CDR3 region has 13 residues. This clonotype showed up many times. Its antigen is as yet unknown. Time point here: newly diagnosed GD, antithyroid drugs for less than 3 months. PBMC RNA was the source of the TCR library. EDTA tubes received nine milliliters of collected peripheral blood. Arm-PCR of CDR3 regions with iRepertoire HTBI primers generated TCR beta libraries. TCRdb re-derived calls from the multiplex PCR reads in MiXCR, one entry per CDR3 protein. The repertoire holds fewer than 550,000 distinct CDR3 sequences, with 16% as singletons. The sample was also reused in another study, on T cells in Graves' hyperthyroidism and ophthalmopathy.

This specimen consisted of peripheral blood mononuclear cells (PBMCs), obtained at new diagnosis, from a patient treated with antithyroid drugs. This receptor was identified in a young woman with Graves disease. J is TRBJ2-1 and V is TRBV7-9; D gene unclear. The CDR3 bases are TGTGCCAGCAGCTTATTGCTCATCAATGAGCAGTTCTTC. It encodes CASSLLLINEQFF. Variable domain in full (rest from reference TRBV7-9 and TRBJ2-1): DTGVSQNPRHKITKRGQNVTFRCDPISEHNRLYWYRQTLGQGPEFLTYFQNEAQLEKSRLLSDRFSAERPKGSFSTLEIQRTEQGDSAMYLCASSLLLINEQFFGPGTRLTVL.